This TCR beta chain was obtained from a study of blood T cell repertoires in COVID-19. Study in general: Researchers got acute and convalescent COVID-19 samples from the United States, Italy and Spain. Sources were T cells, B-cell-depleted T cells, or PBMCs; the material itself was cDNA or gDNA.

Methods used by the authors: Estimates of nucleated cell counts were drawn from the amplification of reference gene primers. Using immunoSEQ multiplex PCR, the repertoire was profiled, and TCRdb retains in-frame clones only, with some absent. Clone size and V and J calls were adopted from that table, with D and trimming inferred from the DNA. The sample records some 160,000 clones, roughly 90% being singletons. The germline gives CDR1 LNHDA, CDR2 SQIVND (reference sequence). V lost 1 base to trimming and J lost 4 bases, with 11 bases between them. The CDR3 runs 15 residues. V gene TRBV19 combines with J gene TRBJ1-5; D might be TRBD1 (6 bases). The sequence came from a man aged 55 to 69 with acute or convalescent COVID-19. The sample consisted of peripheral blood. The CDR3 coding sequence is TGTGCCAGTAGTATAGCCGGCAGGGGTAATCAGCCCCAGCATTTT. As protein: CASSIAGRGNQPQHF.